This paragraph covers one T cell receptor (beta chain) sequence. Its specificity is not known. The entry originates in a study of cytomegalovirus exposure and HLA in healthy donors. Study-level points and caveats: The CMV antigen specificity of three CMV-associated chains was confirmed through in vitro analysis. Being indistinguishable, some V segments were excluded, TRBV6-2 and TRBV6-3 among them. Apart from CMV serostatus, no immune exposure information was available. With later analysis, a missense DCLRE1C variant became linked to TCR beta V- and J-gene trimming.

V was clipped by 5 bases and J by 8 bases; unmatched bases: 10. Looked up from germline, CDR1 is SEHNR and CDR2 is FQNEAQ (reference sequence). There are 16 residues in the CDR3. Both 60 Vbeta primers and 13 Jbeta primers went into the PCR. Produced via immunoSEQ multiplex PCR; TCRdb's table is partial and in-frame only. The table lists approximately 110,000 clones. The gene calls are TRBV7-9 and TRBJ2-3; the match to TRBD2 covers 13 bases. The clonotype originates from a man in his thirties or forties in good health and CMV-seronegative. Sequenced input: PBMCs. The CDR3 sequence: CASSEPGLAGSGTQYF. The CDR3 DNA sequence: TGTGCCAGCAGCGAACCGGGACTAGCGGGAAGTGGTACGCAGTATTTT.